Ten or more counts support the clone carrying this T cell receptor (beta chain). The sample belongs to a study of T cells in Graves' hyperthyroidism and ophthalmopathy. Study overall: Prior to any treatment, at the point of initial diagnosis, peripheral blood was collected.

The junction had 11 bases not matched to a gene; V was cut back by 9 bases and J by 4 bases. The CDR3 length is 14 residues. Germline loops: CDR1 MDHEN, CDR2 SYDVKM. From 9 to 10 ml of fresh peripheral blood, PBMCs were isolated. RNA transcripts were the template for amplifying TCR beta CDR3 regions. The primer set for the first-round RT-PCR of the TCR CDR3 was HTBI. A single record per CDR3 protein comes from TCRdb applying MiXCR to the multiplex PCR reads. The sample has about 500,000 distinct CDR3 sequences, roughly 14% seen once; the top ten hold about a sixth. This chain joins TRBV28 and TRBJ1-1; 7 bases are a match to TRBD1. Sample: blood. The receptor was derived from a woman younger than 30 with Graves' hyperthyroidism. In DNA form, the CDR3 reads TGTGCCAGTCAACCCCAGGGGGTTGTCACTGAAGCTTTCTTT. Translation: CASQPQGVVTEAFF. Full variable domain (remainder filled in from reference TRBV28 and TRBJ1-1): DVKVTQSSRYLVKRTGEKVFLECVQDMDHENMFWYRQDPGLGLRLIYFSYDVKMKEKGDIPEGYSVSREKKERFSLILESASTNQTSMYLCASQPQGVVTEAFFGQGTRLTVV.